A selection of T cell receptor beta chains follows, all from one sample in a study of shared clonotypes between healthy human individuals. The table came from immunoSEQ multiplex PCR; TCRdb's copy has only in-frame clones and leaves some out. The table lists approximately 1,500,000 clones, about 96% of them singletons. The sample was naive CD4+ T cells sorted from blood. The receptor set was obtained from a man aged 25-45 years in good health. Both conserved end residues are part of each CDR3. A D gene is named only where the DNA matches it firmly. Size is omitted from some rows. Given values are once, few, many or a class for expanded clones.

>TRBV30|-|-|TRBJ2-7|12
CAWTTGPYEQYF
TGTGCCTGGACAACAGGCCCCTACGAGCAGTACTTC
>TRBV27|TRBD2|once|TRBJ2-1|17
CASSSTKLTSADNEQFF
TGTGCCAGCAGTTCCACGAAACTGACTAGCGCCGACAATGAGCAGTTCTTC
>TRBV15|-|few|TRBJ2-2|13
CATSRPNTGELFF
TGTGCCACCAGCCGGCCAAACACCGGGGAGCTGTTTTTT
>TRBV18|-|-|TRBJ1-1|16
CASSPTTGNMNTEAFF
TGTGCCAGCTCACCAACAACAGGGAATATGAACACTGAAGCTTTCTTT
>TRBV29-1|-|once|TRBJ2-7|14
CSALGGGNSYEQYF
TGCAGCGCATTGGGTGGGGGAAACTCCTACGAGCAGTACTTC
>TRBV7-9|-|once|TRBJ2-5|12
CASSPGQETQYF
TGTGCCAGCAGCCCGGGACAAGAGACCCAGTACTTC
>TRBV7-2|TRBD2|-|TRBJ2-2|17
CASSSTSGSLNTGELFF
TGTGCCAGCAGCTCGACTAGCGGGAGCTTGAACACCGGGGAGCTGTTTTTT
>TRBV14|TRBD2|-|TRBJ2-7|15
CASSQAGGRAYEQYF
TGTGCCAGCAGCCAAGCTGGGGGGAGGGCCTACGAGCAGTACTTC
>TRBV5-1|TRBD1|-|TRBJ2-7|14
CASSYGTGVSEQYF
TGCGCCAGCAGTTACGGGACAGGGGTGAGCGAGCAGTACTTC
>TRBV15|TRBD2|-|TRBJ2-1|17
CATSRRRTSGAYNEQFF
TGTGCCACCAGCAGGCGCCGGACTAGCGGGGCTTACAATGAGCAGTTCTTC
>TRBV28|-|-|TRBJ1-1|14
CASSLYRGDGEAFF
TGTGCCAGCAGTTTATATCGGGGGGATGGGGAAGCTTTCTTT
>TRBV7-6|-|-|TRBJ1-5|17
CASSLGAGPGIYQPQHF
TGTGCCAGCAGCTTAGGGGCCGGGCCGGGGATCTATCAGCCCCAGCATTTT
>TRBV5-1|TRBD2|-|TRBJ2-7|19
CASSAVGLRGTSGSYEQYF
TGCGCCAGCAGCGCGGTGGGGCTTAGAGGGACTAGCGGGAGCTACGAGCAGTACTTC
>TRBV18|-|-|TRBJ2-2|16
CASSPYSQGNTGELFF
TGTGCCAGCTCACCCTACTCACAGGGGAACACCGGGGAGCTGTTTTTT
>TRBV7-8|-|-|TRBJ2-3|17
CASSLTPDWLLTDTQYF
TGTGCCAGCAGCTTAACCCCGGACTGGTTACTCACAGATACGCAGTATTTT
>TRBV7-9|-|-|TRBJ2-5|15
CASSQQRWARETQYF
TGTGCCAGCAGCCAGCAGCGGTGGGCAAGGGAGACCCAGTACTTC
>TRBV7-3|-|-|TRBJ2-2|13
CASSLEAAGELFF
TGTGCCAGCAGCTTAGAGGCAGCCGGGGAGCTGTTTTTT
>TRBV7-9|-|-|TRBJ1-4|14
CASSFWTIGEKLFF
TGTGCCAGCAGCTTCTGGACCATCGGCGAAAAACTGTTTTTT
>TRBV5-1|TRBD1|-|TRBJ2-7|15
CASSRQGYRDYEQYF
TGCGCCAGCAGCCGACAGGGGTATAGAGACTACGAGCAGTACTTC
>TRBV7-2|TRBD1|-|TRBJ1-2|14
CASSPRDRGRGYTF
TGTGCCAGCAGCCCCCGGGACAGGGGGCGAGGCTACACCTTC
>TRBV6-5|-|few|TRBJ1-5|14
CASSYASVGQPQHF
TGTGCCAGCAGTTACGCGAGTGTGGGTCAGCCCCAGCATTTT
>TRBV5-1|-|-|TRBJ1-1|16
CASSLFVRAGGTEAFF
TGCGCCAGCAGCTTGTTTGTTAGGGCGGGCGGCACTGAAGCTTTCTTT
>TRBV10-2|TRBD2|-|TRBJ2-7|18
CASSEPRTSGSRSYEQYF
TGCGCCAGCAGTGAGCCGCGGACTAGCGGGAGTAGGTCCTACGAGCAGTACTTC
>TRBV28|-|-|TRBJ1-1|13
CASSLNSRVEAFF
TGTGCCAGCAGTTTAAACAGCCGGGTGGAAGCTTTCTTT
>TRBV6-6|TRBD1|-|TRBJ1-1|14
CASIQQGAQTEAFF
TGTGCCAGCATCCAACAGGGGGCACAAACTGAAGCTTTCTTT
>TRBV28|-|-|TRBJ2-7|14
CASRTTGTPYEQYF
TGTGCCAGCAGAACCACCGGGACACCCTACGAGCAGTACTTC
>TRBV2|-|-|TRBJ2-7|14
CASRGRDIPYEQYF
TGTGCCAGCAGGGGCCGGGACATACCCTACGAGCAGTACTTC
>TRBV2|-|-|TRBJ2-2|14
CASSALPNTGELFF
TGTGCCAGCAGTGCCCTTCCGAACACCGGGGAGCTGTTTTTT
>TRBV10-3|-|-|TRBJ2-6|15
CAISAQDSGANVLTF
TGTGCCATCAGTGCCCAAGACTCTGGGGCCAACGTCCTGACTTTC
>TRBV11-2|-|once|TRBJ2-3|14
CASSPDWSTDTQYF
TGTGCCAGCAGCCCGGACTGGAGCACAGATACGCAGTATTTT
>TRBV7-9|TRBD1|-|TRBJ2-3|15
CASSSPRQGADTQYF
TGTGCCAGCAGCTCCCCCCGGCAGGGGGCTGATACGCAGTATTTT
>TRBV11-3|-|-|TRBJ1-2|11
CARSTGQGYTF
TGTGCCAGAAGTACAGGGCAAGGCTACACCTTC